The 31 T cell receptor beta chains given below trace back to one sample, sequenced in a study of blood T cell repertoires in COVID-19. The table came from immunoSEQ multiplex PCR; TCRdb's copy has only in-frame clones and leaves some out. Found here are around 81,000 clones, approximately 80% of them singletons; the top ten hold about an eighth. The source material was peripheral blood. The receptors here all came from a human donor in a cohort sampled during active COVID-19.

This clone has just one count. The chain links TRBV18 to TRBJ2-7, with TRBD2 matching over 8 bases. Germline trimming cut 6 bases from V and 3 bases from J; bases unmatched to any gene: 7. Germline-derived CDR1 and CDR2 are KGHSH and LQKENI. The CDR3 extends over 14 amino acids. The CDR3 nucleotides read TGTGCCAGCTCGCCTAGCGGGCCTTTCTACGAGCAGTACGTC. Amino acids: CASSPSGPFYEQYV.

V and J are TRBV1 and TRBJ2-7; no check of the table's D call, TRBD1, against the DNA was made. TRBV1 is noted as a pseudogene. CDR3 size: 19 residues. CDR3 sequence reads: CTSSQDPPLGTGCPYEQYV. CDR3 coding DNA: TGCACCAGCAGCCAAGATCCCCCTCTTGGGACAGGGTGTCCCTACGAGCAGTACGTC.

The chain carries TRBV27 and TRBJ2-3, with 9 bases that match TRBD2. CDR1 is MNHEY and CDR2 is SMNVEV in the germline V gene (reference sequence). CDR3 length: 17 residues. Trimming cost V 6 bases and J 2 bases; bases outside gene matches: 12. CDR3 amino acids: CASSRKREVRDTDTQYF. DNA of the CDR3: TGTGCCAGCAGCCGAAAGCGGGAGGTGAGGGACACAGATACGCAGTATTTT.

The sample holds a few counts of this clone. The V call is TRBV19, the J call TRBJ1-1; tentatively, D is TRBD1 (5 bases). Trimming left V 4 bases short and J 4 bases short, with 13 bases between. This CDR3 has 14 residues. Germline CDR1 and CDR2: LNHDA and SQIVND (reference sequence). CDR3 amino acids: CASSNAGHITEAFF. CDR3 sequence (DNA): TGTGCCAGTAGTAACGCCGGACACATCACTGAAGCTTTCTTT.

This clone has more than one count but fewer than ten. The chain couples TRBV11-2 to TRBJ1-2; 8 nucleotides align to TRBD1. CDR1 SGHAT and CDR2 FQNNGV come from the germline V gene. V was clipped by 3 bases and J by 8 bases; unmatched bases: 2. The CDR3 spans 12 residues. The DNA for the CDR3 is TGTGCCAGCAGCTTTACAGGGGGAGGCTACACCTTC. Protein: CASSFTGGGYTF. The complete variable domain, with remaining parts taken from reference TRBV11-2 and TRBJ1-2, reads EAGVAQSPRYKIIEKRQSVAFWCNPISGHATLYWYQQILGQGPKLLIQFQNNGVVDDSQLPKDRFSAERLKGVDSTLKIQPAKLEDSAVYLCASSFTGGGYTFGSGTRLTVV.

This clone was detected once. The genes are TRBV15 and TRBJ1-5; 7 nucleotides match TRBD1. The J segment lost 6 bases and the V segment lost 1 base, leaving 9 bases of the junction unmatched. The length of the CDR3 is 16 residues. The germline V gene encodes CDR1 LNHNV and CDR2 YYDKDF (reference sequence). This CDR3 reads CATSRGTGASGQPQHF. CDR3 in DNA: TGTGCCACCAGCAGAGGAACAGGGGCGTCCGGTCAGCCCCAGCATTTT.

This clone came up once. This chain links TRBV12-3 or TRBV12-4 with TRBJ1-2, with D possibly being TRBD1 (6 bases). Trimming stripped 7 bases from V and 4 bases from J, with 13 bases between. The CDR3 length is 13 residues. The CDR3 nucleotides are TGTGCCAGCAAAGAACAGGGCACCTATGGCTACACCTTC. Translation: CASKEQGTYGYTF.

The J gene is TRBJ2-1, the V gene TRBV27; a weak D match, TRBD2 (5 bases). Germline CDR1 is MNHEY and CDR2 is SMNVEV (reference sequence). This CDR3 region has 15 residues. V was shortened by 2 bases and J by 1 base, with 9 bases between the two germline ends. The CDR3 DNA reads TGTGCCAGCAGTTTAAGTCGAGGGTCCTACAATGAGCAGTTCTTC. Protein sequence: CASSLSRGSYNEQFF.

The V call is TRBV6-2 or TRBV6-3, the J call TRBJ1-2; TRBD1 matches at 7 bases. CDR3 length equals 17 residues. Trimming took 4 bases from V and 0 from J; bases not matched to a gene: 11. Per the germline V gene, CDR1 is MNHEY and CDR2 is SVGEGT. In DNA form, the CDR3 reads TGTGCCAGCAGTTTCGGACGAAGGGGGCGCCCTAACTATGGCTACACCTTC. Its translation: CASSFGRRGRPNYGYTF.

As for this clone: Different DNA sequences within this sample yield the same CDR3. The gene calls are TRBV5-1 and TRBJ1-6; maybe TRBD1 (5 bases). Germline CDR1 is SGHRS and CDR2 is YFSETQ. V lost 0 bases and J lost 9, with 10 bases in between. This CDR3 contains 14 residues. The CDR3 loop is CASSLGQGISPLHF. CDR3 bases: TGCGCCAGCAGCTTGGGGCAGGGTATTTCACCCCTCCACTTT.

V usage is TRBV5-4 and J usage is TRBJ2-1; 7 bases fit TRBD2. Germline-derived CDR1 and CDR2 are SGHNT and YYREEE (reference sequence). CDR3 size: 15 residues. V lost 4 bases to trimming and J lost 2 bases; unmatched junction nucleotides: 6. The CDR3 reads CASSLGGGAYNEQFF. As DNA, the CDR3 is TGTGCCAGCAGCCTTGGCGGGGGAGCCTACAATGAGCAGTTCTTC.

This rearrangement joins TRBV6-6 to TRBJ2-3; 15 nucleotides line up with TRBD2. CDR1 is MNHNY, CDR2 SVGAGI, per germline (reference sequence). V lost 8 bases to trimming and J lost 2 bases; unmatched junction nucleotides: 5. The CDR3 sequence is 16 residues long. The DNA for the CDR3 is TGTGCCAGCGGACTAGCGGGGGGGCCCGTCACAGATACGCAGTATTTT. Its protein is CASGLAGGPVTDTQYF.

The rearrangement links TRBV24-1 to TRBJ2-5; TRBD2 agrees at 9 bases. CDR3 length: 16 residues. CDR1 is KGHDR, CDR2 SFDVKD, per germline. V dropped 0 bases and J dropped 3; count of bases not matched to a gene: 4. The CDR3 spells CATSDLGSGGKETQYF. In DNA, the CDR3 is TGTGCCACCAGTGATTTGGGTAGCGGGGGAAAAGAGACCCAGTACTTC.

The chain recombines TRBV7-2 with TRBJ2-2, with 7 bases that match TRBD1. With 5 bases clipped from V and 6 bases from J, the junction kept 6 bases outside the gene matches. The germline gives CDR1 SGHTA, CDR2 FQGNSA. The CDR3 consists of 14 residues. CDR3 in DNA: TGTGCCAGCAGCACTAACAGGGGACCCGGGGAGCTGTTTTTT. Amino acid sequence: CASSTNRGPGELFF.

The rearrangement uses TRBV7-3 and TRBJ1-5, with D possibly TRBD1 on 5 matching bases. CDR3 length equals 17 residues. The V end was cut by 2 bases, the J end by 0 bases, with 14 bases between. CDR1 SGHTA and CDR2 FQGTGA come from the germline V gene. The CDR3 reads CASSLDARESSNQPQHF. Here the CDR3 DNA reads TGTGCCAGCAGCTTAGACGCCAGGGAATCTAGCAATCAGCCCCAGCATTTT.

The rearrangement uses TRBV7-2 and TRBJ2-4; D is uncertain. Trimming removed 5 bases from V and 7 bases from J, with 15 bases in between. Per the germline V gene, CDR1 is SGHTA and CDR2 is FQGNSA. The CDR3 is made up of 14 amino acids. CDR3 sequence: CASSDSSPPNIQYF. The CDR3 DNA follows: TGTGCCAGCAGCGATTCTAGTCCCCCGAACATTCAGTACTTC.

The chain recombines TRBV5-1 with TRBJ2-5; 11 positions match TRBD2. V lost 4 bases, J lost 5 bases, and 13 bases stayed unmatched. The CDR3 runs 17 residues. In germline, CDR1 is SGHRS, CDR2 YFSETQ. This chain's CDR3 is CASSPDFSGGAGETQYF. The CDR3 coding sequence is TGCGCCAGCAGCCCTGACTTTAGCGGGGGGGCCGGGGAGACCCAGTACTTC. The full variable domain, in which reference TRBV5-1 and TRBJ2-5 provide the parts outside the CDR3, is KAGVTQTPRYLIKTRGQQVTLSCSPISGHRSVSWYQQTPGQGLQFLFEYFSETQRNKGNFPGRFSGRQFSNSRSEMNVSTLELGDSALYLCASSPDFSGGAGETQYFGPGTRLLVL.

The CDR3 DNA is TGCGCCAGCAGCTCGGGCCGGGAACTAGCCAAAAACATTCAGTACTTC. Residues: CASSSGRELAKNIQYF. The genes are TRBV5-1 and TRBJ2-4, with D possibly matching TRBD2 (5 bases). From germline, CDR1 is SGHRS and CDR2 YFSETQ. The CDR3 runs to 16 residues. V gave up 3 bases and J gave up 0 bases, with 13 bases separating them. Drawing the rest from reference TRBV5-1 and TRBJ2-4, the complete variable domain is KAGVTQTPRYLIKTRGQQVTLSCSPISGHRSVSWYQQTPGQGLQFLFEYFSETQRNKGNFPGRFSGRQFSNSRSEMNVSTLELGDSALYLCASSSGRELAKNIQYFGAGTRLSVL.

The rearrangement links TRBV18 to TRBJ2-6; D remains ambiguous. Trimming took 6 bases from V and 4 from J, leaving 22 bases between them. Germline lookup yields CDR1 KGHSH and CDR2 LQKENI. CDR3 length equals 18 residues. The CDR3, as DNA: TGTGCCAGCTCCCAAGATCTTATTACTAAGTCCGGGGCCAACGTCCTGACTTTC. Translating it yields CASSQDLITKSGANVLTF.

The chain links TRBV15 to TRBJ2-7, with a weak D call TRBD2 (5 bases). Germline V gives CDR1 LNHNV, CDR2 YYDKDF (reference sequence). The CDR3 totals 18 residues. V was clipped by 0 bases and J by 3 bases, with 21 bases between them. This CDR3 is CATSRDPGLAGENYEQYV. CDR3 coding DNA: TGTGCCACCAGCAGAGACCCCGGGTTAGCCGGGGAAAACTACGAGCAGTACGTC.

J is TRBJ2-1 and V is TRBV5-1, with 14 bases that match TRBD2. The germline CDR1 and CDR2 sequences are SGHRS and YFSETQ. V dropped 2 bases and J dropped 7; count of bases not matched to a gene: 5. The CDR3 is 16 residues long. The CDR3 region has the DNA TGCGCCAGCAGCTTTGGGACTAGCGGGGGCAGGAATGAGCAGTTCTTC. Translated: CASSFGTSGGRNEQFF.

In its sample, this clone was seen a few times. In DNA, the CDR3 is TGTGCCAGCAGTGGGCAGATCAATCAGCCCCAGCATTTT. Its translation is CASSGQINQPQHF. The chain is built from TRBV2 and TRBJ1-5; D is unclear. The germline V gene encodes CDR1 SNHLY and CDR2 FYNNEI. The ends were cut back, 4 bases at V and 3 bases at J, with 7 bases in the middle. This CDR3 has 13 amino acids.

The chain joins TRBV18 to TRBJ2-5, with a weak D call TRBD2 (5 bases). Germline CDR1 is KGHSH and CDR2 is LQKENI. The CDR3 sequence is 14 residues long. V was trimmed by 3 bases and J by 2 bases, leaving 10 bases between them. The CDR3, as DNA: TGTGCCAGCTCACCCGCTCCGGGGCAAGAGACCCAGTACTTC. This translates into CASSPAPGQETQYF.

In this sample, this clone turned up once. In DNA, the CDR3 is TGTGCCACCAGTGATTCGACCGCACGGGGGAGGGCTGAAGCTTTCTTT. Translating it yields CATSDSTARGRAEAFF. The chain uses TRBV24-1 and TRBJ1-1, with D perhaps matching TRBD1 (5 bases). The CDR3 is made up of 16 amino acids. Germline-derived CDR1 and CDR2 are KGHDR and SFDVKD. Trimming took off 2 bases at V and 6 bases at J, with 18 bases between the two ends.

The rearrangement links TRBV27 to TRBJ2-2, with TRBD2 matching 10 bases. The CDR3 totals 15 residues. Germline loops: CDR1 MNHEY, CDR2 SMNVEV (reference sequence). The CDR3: CAKELAGDDTGELFF. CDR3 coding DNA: TGTGCGAAGGAGCTAGCGGGAGATGACACCGGGGAGCTGTTTTTT.

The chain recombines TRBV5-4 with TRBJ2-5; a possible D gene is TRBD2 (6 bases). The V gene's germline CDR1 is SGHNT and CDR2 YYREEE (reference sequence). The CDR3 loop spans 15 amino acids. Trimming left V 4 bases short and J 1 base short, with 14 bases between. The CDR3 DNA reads TGTGCCAGCAGCCTAGGCTGGGGAGGCCAAGAGACCCAGTACTTC. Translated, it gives CASSLGWGGQETQYF.

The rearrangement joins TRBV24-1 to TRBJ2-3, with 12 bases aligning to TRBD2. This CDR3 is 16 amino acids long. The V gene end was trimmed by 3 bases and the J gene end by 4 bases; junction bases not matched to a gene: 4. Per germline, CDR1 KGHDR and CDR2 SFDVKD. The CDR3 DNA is TGTGCCACCAGTGATCAGACTAGCGGGAGTGCAGATACGCAGTATTTT. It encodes CATSDQTSGSADTQYF.

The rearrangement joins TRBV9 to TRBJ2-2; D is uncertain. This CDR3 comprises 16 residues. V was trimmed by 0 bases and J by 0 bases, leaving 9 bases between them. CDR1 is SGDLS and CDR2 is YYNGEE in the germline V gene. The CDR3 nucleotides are TGTGCCAGCAGCGTAGAGGCAGGCTCGAACACCGGGGAGCTGTTTTTT. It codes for CASSVEAGSNTGELFF.

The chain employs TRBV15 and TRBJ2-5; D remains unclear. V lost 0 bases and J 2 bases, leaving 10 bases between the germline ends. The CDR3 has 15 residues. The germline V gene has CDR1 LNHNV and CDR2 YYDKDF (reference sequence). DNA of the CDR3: TGTGCCACCAGCAGAGACCCCGGAGATCAAGAGACCCAGTACTTC. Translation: CATSRDPGDQETQYF.

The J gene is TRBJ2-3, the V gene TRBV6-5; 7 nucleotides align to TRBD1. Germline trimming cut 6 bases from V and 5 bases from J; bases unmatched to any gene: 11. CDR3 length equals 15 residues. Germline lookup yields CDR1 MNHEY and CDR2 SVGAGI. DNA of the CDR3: TGTGCCAGCAGAACTACAGGGGCCTTGGGAGATACGCAGTATTTT. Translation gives CASRTTGALGDTQYF.

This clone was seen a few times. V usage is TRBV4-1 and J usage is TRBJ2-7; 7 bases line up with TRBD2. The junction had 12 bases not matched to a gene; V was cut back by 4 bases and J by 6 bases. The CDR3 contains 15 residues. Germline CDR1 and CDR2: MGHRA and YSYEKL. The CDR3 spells CASSPPGRVQSEQYF. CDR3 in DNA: TGCGCCAGCAGCCCCCCTGGGAGGGTCCAGTCCGAGCAGTACTTC.